The T cell receptor (beta chain) described here comes from a study of blood T cell repertoires in COVID-19. Study processing details: Quantification of nucleated cells was approximated via reference gene primer amplification. TCRdb's table, derived via immunoSEQ multiplex PCR, lists solely in-frame clones and lacks some. V, J and clone size are taken as reported in that table, and D and trimming were inferred from the DNA itself. This sample has 30,000 to 40,000 clones, with roughly 90% found just once. The specimen sequenced was peripheral blood. The receptor's source is a human donor in a cohort sampled during active COVID-19.

The CDR3 loop is CATSRGQVTDTQYF. In DNA form, the CDR3 reads TGTGCCACCAGCAGAGGACAGGTCACCGATACGCAGTATTTT. This chain joins TRBV15 and TRBJ2-3; a weak D match, TRBD1 (6 bases). The CDR3 consists of 14 residues. Germline lookup yields CDR1 LNHNV and CDR2 YYDKDF (reference sequence). The V end lost 1 base, the J end lost 6 bases, and 11 bases lay between the germline ends.